What follows is one T cell receptor beta chain and its context. Its specificity is unknown. The data belong to a study of T cell responses to AZD1222 COVID-19 vaccine. Study observations and caveats: Only after the peak T cell response were repertoires sampled. A rise in Spike-specific TCR breadth and depth followed two AZD1222 doses. The number of AZD1222 recipients seropositive at baseline was only five to seven.

The CDR3 contains 14 residues. CDR1 LGHDT and CDR2 YNNKEL come from the germline V gene (reference sequence). Trimming left V 7 bases short and J 1 base short, with 14 bases between. This table comes from immunoSEQ multiplex PCR, and its TCRdb copy is limited to in-frame clones, with some not included. This sample has around 150,000 clones, with about 90% found just once. The sample consisted of peripheral blood, taken 28 days after the second dose of the MenACWY control vaccine. The chain is built from TRBV3-1 (or the pseudogene TRBV3-2) and TRBJ2-7; D may be TRBD1 (5 bases). The receptor was isolated from an adult who received the MenACWY meningococcal vaccine as a control. The DNA for the CDR3 is TGTGCCAGCAAACAGGAGCTCTTGTCCTACGAGCAGTACTTC. It yields the protein CASKQELLSYEQYF.